This T cell receptor beta chain was sequenced for a study of blood T cell repertoires in COVID-19. About the study: Researchers got acute and convalescent COVID-19 samples from the United States, Italy and Spain. In each case, the material was cDNA or gDNA derived from T cells, B-cell-depleted T cells, or PBMCs.

There are 16 residues in the CDR3. Unmatched junction bases numbered 5, after V lost 0 bases and J lost 4 bases. Germline V gene sequence: CDR1 LGHDT, CDR2 YNNKEL (reference sequence). The protocol was immunoSEQ multiplex PCR, while the TCRdb copy is restricted to in-frame clones and leaves out a portion. Seen here are tens of thousands of clones, approximately 83% observed once, and the top ten hold about 3.2%. The sequence came from a man older than 75 with acute or convalescent COVID-19. The rearrangement joins TRBV3-1 (or the pseudogene TRBV3-2) to TRBJ2-7, with 11 bases identical to TRBD2. The sequencing sample was made of peripheral blood. The CDR3 nucleotides read TGTGCCAGCAGCCAAGAAGGCACTAGCGGGGGATACGAGCAGTACTTC. This sequence encodes CASSQEGTSGGYEQYF.